This entry lists 13 T cell receptor beta chains sequenced from one sample in a study of T-cell reconstitution after alpha-beta-depleted transplantation in children (dated by TCRdb to about 2016). Receptor libraries were prepared by PCR. Sequencing instrument: Illumina HiSeq 2500. To normalize quantification of the TCRbeta repertoire, the TCR libraries were built with molecular barcoding that relied on unique molecular identifiers. TCRdb applied fastp at Q25 and MiXCR to the public reads, then kept only in-frame beta chains. Merged by CDR3 protein, the rows form single entries marked with the most common genes and DNA. Present in this sample are 550,000 to 800,000 distinct CDR3 sequences, around 13% of which were seen just once. Jointly, the top ten make up roughly 0.84% of the sample. The meaning of the sample's treatment or condition label: allogeneic hematopoietic cell transplantation with graft depleted of TCRalphabeta T cells and CD19 B cells.

Sequences were derived from PBMCs, sampled before TCRalphabeta/CD19-depleted stem cell transplant. All receptors derive from a girl aged 2 to 10 with congenital amegakaryocytic thrombocytopenia, due to receive a stem cell transplant.

Details on this clonotype: With a much larger clone just one base away, this may be a read error. The gene calls are TRBV20-1 and TRBJ1-4, with D unclear. Trimming removed 0 bases from V and 7 bases from J, with 9 bases in between. The CDR3 runs 13 residues. CDR1 is DFQATT and CDR2 is SNEGSKA in the germline V gene (reference sequence). The CDR3 bases are TGCAGTGCTAGAGATGGCCCCCGTGAAAAACTGTTTTTT. This translates into CSARDGPREKLFF.

This clonotype appeared a few times. The CDR3 loop is CASSFPPGTGNTEAFF. Here the CDR3 DNA reads TGCGCCAGCAGCTTCCCCCCCGGGACAGGGAACACTGAAGCTTTCTTT. V is TRBV5-1 and J is TRBJ1-1, with 8 nucleotides matching TRBD1. Germline CDR1 SGHRS, CDR2 YFSETQ. The CDR3 runs 16 residues. The junction had 7 bases not matched to a gene; V was cut back by 2 bases and J by 1 base.

This clonotype was counted ten times or more. V gene TRBV15 combines with J gene TRBJ2-1, with 10 positions matching TRBD2. The CDR3 spans 16 residues. Germline trimming cut 5 bases from V and 2 bases from J; bases unmatched to any gene: 6. CDR1 is LNHNV and CDR2 is YYDKDF in the germline V gene (reference sequence). The CDR3 DNA reads as TGTGCCACCAGCCCTAGCGGGAGTGCCACCTACAATGAGCAGTTCTTC. It encodes CATSPSGSATYNEQFF.

This clonotype has a count of ten or more. The chain uses TRBV15 and TRBJ2-1, with D tentatively TRBD1 or TRBD2 (5 bases each). Deletions cut 10 bases from V and 2 bases from J, with 15 bases between. CDR1 and CDR2 (germline): LNHNV, YYDKDF (reference sequence). The CDR3 runs 14 residues. The CDR3 here is CAIAGTPAYNEQFF. The DNA of the CDR3 is TGTGCCATAGCCGGGACCCCAGCCTACAATGAGCAGTTCTTC.

The V call is TRBV12-3 or TRBV12-4, the J call TRBJ2-5; the match to TRBD2 covers 9 bases. This CDR3 contains 19 residues. V lost 4 bases to trimming and J lost 3 bases; unmatched junction nucleotides: 18. CDR3: CASSSQLRLAARREETQYF. CDR3 nucleotide sequence: TGTGCCAGCAGTTCCCAACTGAGACTAGCGGCACGTAGGGAAGAGACCCAGTACTTC.

This clonotype was seen many times. J is TRBJ2-6 and V is TRBV29-1, with D perhaps TRBD1 (6 bases). Trimming pared 6 bases from V and 1 base from J, leaving 19 bases between. This CDR3 spans 17 amino acids. CDR1 and CDR2 (germline): SQVTM, ANQGSEA. In DNA form, the CDR3 reads TGCAGCGTCGTATCAGAGGACAGCGTGTCTGGGGCCAACGTCCTGACTTTC. Amino acids: CSVVSEDSVSGANVLTF.

This clonotype showed up many times. The chain employs TRBV5-1 and TRBJ2-5; 8 bases agree with TRBD1. CDR1 and CDR2 from the germline V gene are SGHRS and YFSETQ. V trimming: 0 bases; J trimming: 5 bases; junction bases outside the gene matches: 6. The CDR3 length is 15 residues. The CDR3, as DNA: TGCGCCAGCAGCTTGGAAGGGACAGGCATGGAGACCCAGTACTTC. As protein: CASSLEGTGMETQYF.

This clonotype was counted a few times. The chain combines TRBV7-9 with TRBJ2-7; no definite D call. This CDR3 contains 13 residues. V was clipped by 5 bases and J by 6 bases, with 14 bases between them. Germline CDR1 reads SEHNR; CDR2 reads FQNEAQ (reference sequence). The CDR3 loop is CASSQGWGSEQYF. CDR3 in DNA: TGTGCCAGCAGCCAAGGGTGGGGATCCGAGCAGTACTTC.

This clonotype was seen many times. The chain has TRBV9 and TRBJ1-1; 12 bases agree with TRBD1. The CDR3 consists of 16 residues. Germline V gene lookup returns CDR1 SGDLS and CDR2 YYNGEE. V lost 4 bases and J lost 3; bases outside the gene matches: 7. The CDR3 loop is CASSTGTGGADTEAFF. The CDR3 DNA follows: TGTGCCAGCAGCACCGGGACAGGGGGCGCGGACACTGAAGCTTTCTTT. The whole variable domain, remainder taken from reference TRBV9 and TRBJ1-1, is DSGVTQTPKHLITATGQRVTLRCSPRSGDLSVYWYQQSLDQGLQFLIQYYNGEERAKGNILERFSAQQFPDLHSELNLSSLELGDSALYFCASSTGTGGADTEAFFGQGTRLTVV.

This rearrangement joins TRBV12-3 or TRBV12-4 to TRBJ2-1; 10 bases map to TRBD2. V lost 6 bases to trimming and J lost 3 bases; unmatched junction nucleotides: 5. CDR3 size: 15 residues. As DNA, the CDR3 is TGTGCCAGCAGACCCACTAGCGGGAACTACAATGAGCAGTTCTTC. As protein: CASRPTSGNYNEQFF.

The rearrangement links TRBV4-1 to TRBJ2-5; the match to TRBD2 covers 14 bases. The CDR3 has 18 amino acids. Germline CDR1 reads MGHRA; CDR2 reads YSYEKL. V dropped 0 bases and J dropped 4; count of bases not matched to a gene: 7. The CDR3 DNA follows: TGCGCCAGCAGCCAAGAAGGGACTAGCGGGAGCTCGCCAGAGACCCAGTACTTC. Protein product: CASSQEGTSGSSPETQYF.

This clonotype was counted many times. CDR3 nucleotides: TGTGCCAGCAGCCCTCTGTTGGGGATTAGCTCCTACGAGCAGTACTTC. The encoded protein is CASSPLLGISSYEQYF. This sequence joins TRBV12-3 or TRBV12-4 and TRBJ2-7, with D unresolved. CDR3 size: 16 residues. V was cut by 6 bases and J by 0 bases, with 18 bases left in between.

CDR3 DNA sequence: TGTGCCAGCAGCGCCCTAACTAGCGGGGTTACTACAGATACGCAGTATTTT. Translating it yields CASSALTSGVTTDTQYF. The rearrangement links TRBV5-6 to TRBJ2-3; 10 bases are a match to TRBD2. V shed 4 bases, J shed 3 bases, and the junction held 11 bases outside the gene matches. CDR1 and CDR2 (germline): SGHDT, YYEEEE. The CDR3 has 17 residues. The full variable domain, its missing parts supplied by reference TRBV5-6 and TRBJ2-3, is DAGVTQSPTHLIKTRGQQVTLRCSPKSGHDTVSWYQQALGQGPQFIFQYYEEEERQRGNFPDRFSGHQFPNYSSELNVNALLLGDSALYLCASSALTSGVTTDTQYFGPGTRLTVL.